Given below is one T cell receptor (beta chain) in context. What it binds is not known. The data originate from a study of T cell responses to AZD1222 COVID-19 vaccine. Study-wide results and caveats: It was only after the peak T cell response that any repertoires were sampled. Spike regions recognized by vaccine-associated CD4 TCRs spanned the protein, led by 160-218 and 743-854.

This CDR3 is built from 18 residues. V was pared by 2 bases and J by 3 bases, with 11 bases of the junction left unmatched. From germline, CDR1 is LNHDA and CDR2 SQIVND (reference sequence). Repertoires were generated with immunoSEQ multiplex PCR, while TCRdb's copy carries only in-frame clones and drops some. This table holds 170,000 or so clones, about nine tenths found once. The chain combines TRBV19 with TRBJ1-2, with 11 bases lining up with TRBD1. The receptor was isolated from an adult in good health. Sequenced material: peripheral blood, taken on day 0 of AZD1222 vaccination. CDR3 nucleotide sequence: TGTGCCAGTAGTATAAACGGACAGGGGGCCATCTCCCACTATGGCTACACCTTC. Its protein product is CASSINGQGAISHYGYTF. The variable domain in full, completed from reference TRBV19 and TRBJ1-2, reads DGGITQSPKYLFRKEGQNVTLSCEQNLNHDAMYWYRQDPGQGLRLIYYSQIVNDFQKGDIAEGYSVSREKKESFPLTVTSAQKNPTAFYLCASSINGQGAISHYGYTFGSGTRLTVV.